One sample yielded the 22 T cell receptor beta chains listed below, sequenced in a study of regulatory T cells in long-lasting Graves disease. TCR beta libraries were built with iRepertoire HTBI primers and Arm-PCR of CDR3 regions. TCRdb ran MiXCR on the multiplex PCR reads and lists one entry per CDR3 protein. The sample yields hundreds of thousands of distinct CDR3 sequences, 30% seen once. Time point given: persistent/refractory GD, antithyroid drugs over 5 years with positive TRAb. Preparation of the TCR library used RNA extracted from PBMCs. The sample here was peripheral blood mononuclear cells (PBMCs), taken when the disease was refractory, from a patient treated with antithyroid drugs. Receptors were obtained from a female donor with Graves disease.

This clonotype came up a few times. CDR3 region: CASGTLAGGAGANVLTF. CDR3 nucleotides: TGTGCCAGCGGAACACTAGCGGGAGGTGCTGGGGCCAACGTCCTGACTTTC. The J gene is TRBJ2-6, the V gene TRBV6-1; TRBD2 matches at 12 bases. J was trimmed by 2 bases and V by 8 bases; bases with no gene match: 7. Germline V gene data show CDR1 as MNHNS and CDR2 as SASEGT. This CDR3 comprises 17 residues.

The rearrangement links TRBV15 to TRBJ1-3; tentatively, D is TRBD1 (5 bases). The CDR3 covers 18 residues. Between the trimmed V and J ends, which lost 0 bases and 0 bases, there was a span of 15 bases. CDR1 is LNHNV, CDR2 YYDKDF, per germline (reference sequence). The CDR3 DNA reads as TGTGCCACCAGCAGAGATTTGGGGGACTACAGCTCTGGAAACACCATATATTTT. It translates to CATSRDLGDYSSGNTIYF.

This clonotype appeared a few times. The genes are TRBV7-6 and TRBJ2-7; D perhaps matches TRBD2 (6 bases). The CDR3 has 13 residues. Germline V lookup: CDR1 SGHVS, CDR2 FNYEAQ. V lost 2 bases to trimming and J lost 7 bases, with 12 bases between them. The CDR3 loop is CASSLNPGLEQYF. The CDR3 DNA follows: TGTGCCAGCAGCTTAAACCCCGGACTAGAGCAGTACTTC.

The sample holds many counts of this clonotype. This chain uses TRBV2 with TRBJ1-2; tentative D call: TRBD1 (6 bases). The germline gives CDR1 SNHLY, CDR2 FYNNEI. Trimming removed 7 bases from V and 4 bases from J, with 13 bases in between. This CDR3 spans 13 amino acids. The CDR3 is CASKGGRGYGYTF. CDR3 nucleotides: TGTGCCAGCAAGGGGGGTAGGGGCTATGGCTACACCTTC.

The V call is TRBV20-1, the J call TRBJ1-2, with no clear D. The CDR3 runs 12 residues. Germline-derived CDR1 and CDR2 are DFQATT and SNEGSKA (reference sequence). DNA for the CDR3: TGCAGCTACAAGGACGGGAACTATGGCTACACCTTC. It specifies CSYKDGNYGYTF.

The J gene is TRBJ1-2, the V gene TRBV9; 7 bases agree with TRBD1. The germline CDR1 and CDR2 sequences are SGDLS and YYNGEE. V was clipped by 0 bases and J by 10 bases; unmatched bases: 9. The CDR3 runs to 14 residues. This CDR3 is CASSVANRGIFYTF. CDR3 bases: TGTGCCAGCAGCGTAGCGAACAGGGGAATCTTCTACACCTTC.

The gene calls are TRBV7-2 and TRBJ1-3, with D possibly matching TRBD1 (6 bases). Germline CDR1 SGHTA, CDR2 FQGNSA. V dropped 7 bases and J dropped 1 base, with 11 bases sitting between them. The CDR3 has 14 residues. CDR3 protein: CASNPQGSGNTIYF. The CDR3 region has the DNA TGTGCCAGCAACCCACAGGGTTCTGGAAACACCATATATTTT.

This chain uses TRBV15 with TRBJ2-1, with 9 bases that match TRBD2. V lost 0 bases, J lost 7 bases, and 16 bases stayed unmatched. CDR3 length: 19 residues. CDR1 is LNHNV and CDR2 is YYDKDF in the germline V gene (reference sequence). CDR3 bases: TGTGCCACCAGCAGAGATCCCCACCCCTCTAGCGGGAAGACGAATGAGCAGTTCTTC. Protein sequence: CATSRDPHPSSGKTNEQFF.

This clonotype was seen at least ten times. V usage is TRBV2 and J usage is TRBJ1-1, with D possibly TRBD1 on 6 matching bases. From germline, CDR1 is SNHLY and CDR2 FYNNEI. V was cut by 8 bases and J by 5 bases, with 9 bases left in between. The CDR3 length is 11 residues. The CDR3 region has the DNA TGTGCCAGCTTGAGGGGGACTGAAGCTTTCTTT. This gives the protein CASLRGTEAFF.

This clonotype was detected ten times or more. The V gene is TRBV27, the J gene TRBJ1-6; perhaps TRBD1 as D (5 bases). CDR1 is MNHEY, CDR2 SMNVEV, per germline (reference sequence). Trimming left V 6 bases short and J 7 bases short, with 16 bases between. The CDR3 is 15 residues long. CDR3 DNA sequence: TGTGCCAGCAGGATGGGACCGTCTGGGAATTCACCCCTCCACTTT. It specifies CASRMGPSGNSPLHF.

This clonotype showed up many times. V usage is TRBV12-3 or TRBV12-4 and J usage is TRBJ1-5, with TRBD1 matching over 7 bases. The V and J ends lost 5 bases and 4 bases, in that order; junction bases with no gene match: 5. This CDR3 is built from 14 residues. The CDR3 DNA reads as TGTGCCAGCAGTCAACAACAGGGGAATCAGCCCCAGCATTTT. It codes for CASSQQQGNQPQHF.

This clonotype was seen ten or more times. The chain carries TRBV2 and TRBJ1-5; no clear D. Germline CDR1 is SNHLY and CDR2 is FYNNEI. Trimming pared 2 bases from V and 6 bases from J, leaving 8 bases between. This CDR3 contains 13 residues. The CDR3 reads CASSELRAQPQHF. In DNA form, the CDR3 reads TGTGCCAGCAGTGAACTTAGGGCTCAGCCCCAGCATTTT.

This clonotype was detected only a few times. The CDR3, as DNA: TGTGCCAGCAGTATCTTCGGGGGGGGGGCGGTAGCCCTTGGCTACACCTTC. This translates into CASSIFGGGAVALGYTF. The chain has TRBV12-3 or TRBV12-4 and TRBJ1-2; possibly TRBD1 for D (6 bases). Trimming pared 5 bases from V and 7 bases from J, leaving 26 bases between. This CDR3 comprises 17 residues.

In this sample, this clonotype turned up a few times. The V call is TRBV11-2, the J call TRBJ1-2; D not resolved. Germline V gene data show CDR1 as SGHAT and CDR2 as FQNNGV. The V gene lost 5 bases and the J gene lost 0 bases, with 13 bases spanning the gap. The CDR3 length is 15 residues. CDR3 DNA: TGTGCCAGCAGCCGCCTCAGAGGGACTAACTATGGCTACACCTTC. Protein sequence: CASSRLRGTNYGYTF.

The rearrangement links TRBV5-1 to TRBJ1-2; the match to TRBD1 covers 9 bases. The CDR3 runs to 15 residues. With V trimmed by 4 bases and J by 6 bases, 10 bases remained unmatched. The germline CDR1 and CDR2 sequences are SGHRS and YFSETQ. The CDR3 nucleotides are TGCGCCAGCAGCCATCCCCGGGACAGGGCGAATGGCTACACCTTC. Protein product: CASSHPRDRANGYTF.

This clonotype has only a few counts. The rearrangement joins TRBV15 to TRBJ2-7, with TRBD1 matching 9 bases. V lost 2 bases to trimming and J lost 3 bases; unmatched junction nucleotides: 14. Germline V gene lookup returns CDR1 LNHNV and CDR2 YYDKDF (reference sequence). The CDR3 runs to 18 residues. The CDR3 sequence is CATSRREAERDRVYEQYF. The CDR3 DNA follows: TGTGCCACCAGCAGAAGAGAAGCGGAGCGGGACAGGGTCTACGAGCAGTACTTC.

The chain couples TRBV25-1 to TRBJ1-1, with 8 bases aligning to TRBD1. Germline V gives CDR1 MGHDK, CDR2 SYGVNS. The CDR3 consists of 15 residues. V lost 4 bases to trimming and J lost 0 bases; unmatched junction nucleotides: 4. CDR3 in DNA: TGTGCCAGCAGTGGACAGGGGATGATGAACACTGAAGCTTTCTTT. Protein product: CASSGQGMMNTEAFF.

This clonotype was detected only a few times. The chain employs TRBV2 and TRBJ1-2; D call uncertain. V lost 8 bases and J lost 1, with 14 bases in between. Germline V gene lookup returns CDR1 SNHLY and CDR2 FYNNEI. CDR3 length equals 14 residues. The CDR3 sequence: CASWEGFHNYGYTF. The DNA for the CDR3 is TGTGCCAGCTGGGAAGGGTTCCATAACTATGGCTACACCTTC.

The chain has TRBV5-1 and TRBJ1-2, with no clear D. The CDR3 is made up of 15 amino acids. The germline V gene has CDR1 SGHRS and CDR2 YFSETQ. V was trimmed by 7 bases and J by 0 bases, leaving 16 bases between them. CDR3 in amino acids: CASDPGGPSNYGYTF. The CDR3 DNA follows: TGCGCCAGCGACCCCGGAGGGCCTTCTAACTATGGCTACACCTTC.

This clonotype has a count of ten or more. V and J are TRBV11-2 and TRBJ1-4; D remains unclear. The CDR3 has 12 amino acids. Trimming stripped 4 bases from V and 7 bases from J, with 7 bases between. CDR1 SGHAT and CDR2 FQNNGV come from the germline V gene. CDR3 bases: TGTGCCAGCAGCTCCATCCCTGAAAAACTGTTTTTT. It codes for CASSSIPEKLFF.

With respect to this clonotype: No DNA is shown, since the ends of the CDR3 on it are uncertain; the CDR3 is the one TCRdb lists. The V gene is TRBV11-2, the J gene TRBJ2-5; the table's D call, TRBD1, was not checked against the DNA. The length of the CDR3 is 20 amino acids, counting both ends. The V gene's germline CDR1 is SGHAT and CDR2 FQNNGV. CDR3 in amino acids: CASSFYICSATRRERETQYF.

Comments on this clonotype: This may come from a read error, since a much larger clone is one base off. The J gene is TRBJ2-1, the V gene TRBV2; 10 bases line up with TRBD1. Germline CDR1 is SNHLY and CDR2 is FYNNEI. CDR3 length: 14 residues. The CDR3 nucleotides are TGTGCCAGCAGTCGGGACAGGGGAGGGAATGAGCAGTCCTTC. It codes for CASSRDRGGNEQSF.